Included here is one T cell receptor beta chain sequence, with context. The antigen remains undetermined. Primers included in the PCR were 60 Vbeta and 13 Jbeta primers. As originally analysed: Per a later analysis, the number of unique TCR beta chains was around 80 million, of which about 10 million were shared. Assay: immunoSEQ multiplex PCR; the TCRdb copy retains only in-frame clones and omits some. V, J and clone size were drawn from that table, and D and trimming were deduced from the DNA. The sample yields around 80,000 clones, 60% to 85% seen once. Sampled while nominally healthy, donors likely had unrecorded immune exposures. Germline V gene data show CDR1 as KGHSH and CDR2 as LQKENI. This CDR3 is built from 15 residues. V was shortened by 4 bases and J by 3 bases, with 16 bases between the two germline ends. The sample originates from a study of cytomegalovirus exposure and HLA in healthy donors.

Findings and caveats of the study: A missense variant in DCLRE1C was later tied to TCR beta V- and J-gene trimming. Several of the most significant clusters were apparently associated with common viral pathogens in a later analysis.

The sequence was collected from a man between 40 and 49 years old in good health and CMV-seronegative. The chain couples TRBV18 to TRBJ2-7, with D possibly being TRBD1 (6 bases). Material: PBMCs. CDR3 sequence reads: CASSRGRGRNYEQYF. The DNA of the CDR3 is TGTGCCAGCTCACGGGGCAGGGGCAGGAACTACGAGCAGTACTTC.